This T cell receptor beta chain comes out of a study of hypomethylating agent response in myelodysplastic syndrome. Bulk bone marrow was analyzed without sorting T-cell subsets. Study results and caveats: Analysis covered a small cohort of just eleven to twelve patients. After treatment, novel clonotypes emerged more in responders, contracted ones more in non-responders.

A remark on this clone: Its cognate antigen is unknown.

Assay used: immunoSEQ multiplex PCR; TCRdb lists only in-frame clones, some missing. The data show some 5,000 clones, under 85% seen once. The CDR3 runs to 17 residues. Trimming cost V 0 bases and J 3 bases; bases outside gene matches: 8. The germline CDR1 and CDR2 sequences are SGHNT and YYREEE (reference sequence). The rearrangement links TRBV5-4 to TRBJ2-3, with 9 bases fitting TRBD1. This TCR was recovered from a human donor with myelodysplastic syndrome. The starting material was bone marrow, obtained before or after starting hypomethylating agent treatment for myelodysplastic syndrome (not recorded which). CDR3 sequence reads: CASSLGATGGWTDTQYF. The CDR3, as DNA: TGTGCCAGCAGCTTGGGGGCCACAGGGGGCTGGACAGATACGCAGTATTTT. Full variable domain (missing parts from reference TRBV5-4 and TRBJ2-3): ETGVTQSPTHLIKTRGQQVTLRCSSQSGHNTVSWYQQALGQGPQFIFQYYREEENGRGNFPPRFSGLQFPNYSSELNVNALELDDSALYLCASSLGATGGWTDTQYFGPGTRLTVL.